What follows describes a single T cell receptor beta chain. The target antigen is unknown. Given a much more abundant clone one base away, this may be a read error. Germline DNA was extracted alongside blood RNA, which was obtained from unsorted whole blood. Surgery was preceded by the collection of 3.5 to 4.5 milliliters of peripheral blood. The data stem from a study of tumor-infiltrating lymphocytes in primary liver carcinoma. General study results and limits: Top-250-clone fractions were significantly higher in tumors than in blood (p = 0.039). Owing to bulk unsorted samples, no comparison was made between CD4+ and CD8+ repertoires.

Researchers generated TCR beta cDNA from 500 to 600 ng of total RNA, relying on a constant-region primer. The TCR beta library was amplified through three nested multiplex PCR rounds in a modified ARM-PCR procedure. TRBV1-TRBV30 forward primers paired with a C-beta reverse primer drove the first two PCR rounds, 10 cycles each. TCRdb re-called the multiplex PCR reads through MiXCR, storing one row per CDR3 protein. Here the sample spans under 200,000 distinct CDR3 sequences, 65% being singletons. The CDR3 runs to 15 residues. Sequences were obtained from peripheral blood. The clonotype originates from a woman aged 60 to 75 with primary liver carcinoma and hepatitis B virus infection. The chain carries TRBV12-3 or TRBV12-4 and TRBJ2-3; D unclear. The CDR3 loop reads CAGSSTLPGTDTQYF. CDR3 in DNA: TGTGCCGGCAGTTCCACCCTTCCCGGCACAGATACGCAGTATTTT.